This T cell receptor (beta chain) was profiled in a study of graft-versus-host responses after intestinal transplantation. Study context: Recipients received multivisceral, liver-intestinal, or isolated intestinal transplants. General study points: Researchers found peak circulating GvH clone levels linked to early post-transplant HvG declines. Recipient bone marrow held GvH clones, some seen earlier in ileum or blood.

Per germline, CDR1 SGHRS and CDR2 YFSETQ. With 0 bases removed from V and 1 base from J, the gap between germline ends came to 7 bases. The CDR3 is 15 residues long. The protocol was immunoSEQ multiplex PCR, while the TCRdb copy is restricted to in-frame clones and leaves out a portion. The data show some 8,700 clones, about 32% seen once. In this sample, this clone turned up a few times. Material: alloreactive CD4+ T cells from a mixed lymphocyte reaction culture, obtained before intestinal transplant. Regarding subset: CFSE-low proliferating T cells sorted from roughly 6-day pre-transplant mixed lymphocyte reaction (GvH or HvG direction). V is TRBV5-1 and J is TRBJ2-2; D is unresolved. This sequence was found in a human patient who received an intestinal transplant. CDR3 loop: CASSLAAVNTGELFF. The CDR3 DNA reads as TGCGCCAGCAGCTTGGCGGCGGTGAACACCGGGGAGCTGTTTTTT. Combining the CDR3 with reference TRBV5-1 and TRBJ2-2 gives the whole variable domain KAGVTQTPRYLIKTRGQQVTLSCSPISGHRSVSWYQQTPGQGLQFLFEYFSETQRNKGNFPGRFSGRQFSNSRSEMNVSTLELGDSALYLCASSLAAVNTGELFFGEGSRLTVL.